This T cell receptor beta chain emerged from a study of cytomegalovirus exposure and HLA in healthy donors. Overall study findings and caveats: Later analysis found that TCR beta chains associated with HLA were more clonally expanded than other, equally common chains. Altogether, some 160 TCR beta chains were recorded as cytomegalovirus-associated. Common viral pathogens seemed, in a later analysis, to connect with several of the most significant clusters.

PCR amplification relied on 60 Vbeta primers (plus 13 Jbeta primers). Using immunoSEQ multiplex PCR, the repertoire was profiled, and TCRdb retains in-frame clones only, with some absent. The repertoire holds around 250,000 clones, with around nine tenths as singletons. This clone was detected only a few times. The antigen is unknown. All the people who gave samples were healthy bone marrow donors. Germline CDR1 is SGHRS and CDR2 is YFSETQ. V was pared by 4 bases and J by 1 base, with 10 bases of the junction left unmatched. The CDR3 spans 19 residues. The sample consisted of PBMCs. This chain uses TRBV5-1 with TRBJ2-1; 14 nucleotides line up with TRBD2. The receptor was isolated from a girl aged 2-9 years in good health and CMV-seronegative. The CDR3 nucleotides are TGCGCCAGCAGCCTGGAGGGACTAGCGGGAGAGGGGTCCTACAATGAGCAGTTCTTC. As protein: CASSLEGLAGEGSYNEQFF.